This passage covers 8 T cell receptor beta chains from one sample sequenced in a study of blood T cell repertoires in COVID-19. Assay: immunoSEQ multiplex PCR; the TCRdb copy retains only in-frame clones and omits some. The sample has about 140,000 clones; approximately 78% are singletons. Input material: peripheral blood. Every receptor here comes from a man between 60 and 75 years old who had recovered from COVID-19.

The V call is TRBV29-1, the J call TRBJ1-5; 10 bases line up with TRBD1. The V gene end was trimmed by 6 bases and the J gene end by 3 bases; junction bases not matched to a gene: 2. Germline V lookup: CDR1 SQVTM, CDR2 ANQGSEA. This CDR3 has 13 amino acids. CDR3 in amino acids: CSVGTGVNQPQHF. The CDR3 bases are TGCAGCGTGGGGACAGGGGTCAATCAGCCCCAGCATTTT.

This chain links TRBV28 with TRBJ2-7; 8 bases agree with TRBD1. J gave up 6 bases and V 6 bases, and 10 bases lay outside the gene matches. This CDR3 spans 14 amino acids. Germline V gene lookup returns CDR1 MDHEN and CDR2 SYDVKM. The CDR3 nucleotides are TGTGCCAGCAGGCCTCAGGGGGCAGAAGGCGAGCAGTACTTC. Translated, it gives CASRPQGAEGEQYF. Together with reference TRBV28 and TRBJ2-7, the CDR3 gives the full variable domain: DVKVTQSSRYLVKRTGEKVFLECVQDMDHENMFWYRQDPGLGLRLIYFSYDVKMKEKGDIPEGYSVSREKKERFSLILESASTNQTSMYLCASRPQGAEGEQYFGPGTRLTVT.

The chain uses TRBV9 and TRBJ1-2; 7 bases are a match to TRBD1. Germline-derived CDR1 and CDR2 are SGDLS and YYNGEE. Trimming cost V 0 bases and J 8 bases; bases outside gene matches: 7. The CDR3 runs 14 residues. CDR3 nucleotides: TGTGCCAGCAGCGTAGGCTCAGGGGGAGGAGGCTACACCTTC. Its protein product is CASSVGSGGGGYTF.

The V call is TRBV30, the J call TRBJ1-4; D is unresolved. The CDR3 contains 12 residues. Germline V gene data show CDR1 as GTSNPN and CDR2 as SVGIG (reference sequence). V lost 7 bases and J lost 0, with 6 bases in between. The CDR3 DNA reads TGTGCCTACGGGACAACTAATGAAAAACTGTTTTTT. Its translation is CAYGTTNEKLFF. Combining the CDR3 with reference TRBV30 and TRBJ1-4 gives the whole variable domain SQTIHQWPATLVQPVGSPLSLECTVEGTSNPNLYWYRQAAGRGLQLLFYSVGIGQISSEVPQNLSASRPQDRQFILSSKKLLLSDSGFYLCAYGTTNEKLFFGSGTQLSVL.

The V call is TRBV4-3, the J call TRBJ2-1; TRBD2 matches 11 bases. With V trimmed by 4 bases and J by 5 bases, 4 bases remained unmatched. Per germline, CDR1 LGHNA and CDR2 YSLEER. CDR3 size: 15 residues. The CDR3 nucleotides are TGCGCCAGCAGCCGGGGGACTAGCGGTAACAATGAGCAGTTCTTC. This encodes CASSRGTSGNNEQFF.

The CDR3 bases are TGTGCCAGTAGTATCCGGGGGGGCTTGGATGAGCAGTTCTTC. This sequence encodes CASSIRGGLDEQFF. V usage is TRBV19 and J usage is TRBJ2-1; 8 nucleotides agree with TRBD2. The germline V gene encodes CDR1 LNHDA and CDR2 SQIVND (reference sequence). CDR3 length equals 14 residues. Trimming took 3 bases from V and 8 from J; bases not matched to a gene: 6.

The V and J genes are TRBV5-8 and TRBJ2-3; the match to TRBD1 covers 7 bases. The CDR3 covers 14 residues. V trimming: 3 bases; J trimming: 0 bases; junction bases outside the gene matches: 1. The germline CDR1 and CDR2 sequences are SGHTS and YDEGEE. This chain's CDR3 is CASSWDSSTDTQYF. For the CDR3, the DNA is TGTGCCAGCAGCTGGGACAGTAGCACAGATACGCAGTATTTT.

J is TRBJ1-1 and V is TRBV7-6; 11 bases align to TRBD1. There are 14 residues in the CDR3. Germline V gene data show CDR1 as SGHVS and CDR2 as FNYEAQ. Trimming cost V 4 bases and J 4 bases; bases outside gene matches: 2. CDR3 region: CASSSGQGATEAFF. As DNA, the CDR3 is TGTGCCAGCAGCTCTGGACAGGGGGCCACTGAAGCTTTCTTT.